This T cell receptor beta chain was obtained from a study of tumor-infiltrating lymphocytes in primary liver carcinoma (TCRdb year 2017). For context, the study as a whole: Roughly five patients with histopathologically diagnosed primary liver carcinoma underwent surgical resection in China between November 2015 and 2016. The five patients, three men and two women aged 30 to 69 years, had hepatocellular carcinoma (four) or combined HCC and intrahepatic cholangiocarcinoma (one). Tumors of the five patients were stage T1-T3 N0M0 with maximum diameters of about 4 to 10 cm. A total of 35 specimens from 5 patients, comprising 25 or so tumor regions, 5 adjacent noncancerous liver tissues and 5 peripheral blood samples, were covered by TCRbeta repertoire sequencing. Roughly 3.5 to 7.13 million productive TCRbeta reads were obtained per sample, and no significant difference in read depth was found between tissue types. Reproducibility between technical replicate repertoires was high, with correlation coefficients above 0.95 and mean shared-clone rates approximately 0.9. The study combined TCRbeta repertoire sequencing, expression microarrays and whole-exome sequencing across five regions of each liver tumor, with adjacent normal tissue and blood. Study-level results and caveats: Because sequencing covered only the TCR beta chain and unpaired alpha chains were not captured, true repertoire diversity is likely underestimated. Repertoire overlap was found to be higher between tumor regions (mean roughly 36%) than between tumor-adjacent (about 17%) or tumor-blood (around 15%) pairs, consistent with antigen-driven expansion. Bulk unsorted samples precluded comparing CD4+ and CD8+ T cell repertoires. With just four or five patients in the study, the authors point out that the findings should be validated in a larger study. The top 250 clones accounted for a significantly greater share of the repertoire in tumors than in blood (p = 0.039).

Concerning this clonotype: Its cognate antigen has yet to be identified. Within one base of it there is no much larger clone, and no base qualities were kept.

The CDR3 runs 14 residues from the cysteine to the phenylalanine. Only CDR3 DNA remains: 42 bases, in frame from the first base. V gives up 7 bases and J gives up 8 bases, and the segment between their germline ends measures 17 bases. In the germline V gene (reference sequence), CDR1 corresponds to MNHNY and CDR2 to SVGAGI. TCRbeta-specific cDNA was reverse-transcribed from 500 ng total RNA using a constant-region primer and ProtoScript II reverse transcriptase. TCRbeta libraries were built with three nested multiplex PCR rounds, a slightly modified ARM-PCR procedure. The first two PCR rounds used multiplex TRBV1-TRBV30 forward primers with a Cbeta reverse primer, each for roughly 11 cycles. Sample barcodes and Illumina adapters were attached in a final 25-cycle PCR using Deep VentR polymerase. Before sequencing, amplicons between 200 and 500 bp were purified from gel using a QIAquick gel extraction kit. An Illumina HiSeq 2500 was used to sequence the TCRbeta amplicons with 250-bp paired-end reads. Per the source publication's procedure: To recover full CDR3 sequences, reads were quality-trimmed using Trimmomatic v0.33 and paired reads were then merged using FLASH v1.2.11. V, D and J germline segments were assigned to the rearranged TCRbeta sequences using MiGEC v1.2.1b. Clonotype statistics and Shannon-Wiener diversity indices were computed with VDJtools v1.0.0. Except for diversity analysis, only each sample's 250 most abundant clonotypes were used in subsequent analyses to reduce sampling bias. TCRdb itself trimmed the public reads at Q25 with fastp, ran MiXCR and retained productive beta chains. All rows with the same CDR3 protein become a single entry with the most common DNA and genes. The V and J calls follow TCRdb's processing rather than the paper's. The table for this sample lists hundreds of thousands of distinct CDR3 sequences; around three fifths of them were counted only once. The top ten clones comprise about a sixth of the sample.

TRIzol reagent was used to extract blood RNA from unsorted whole blood, while the DNeasy Blood & Tissue kit provided the germline DNA. Patients had chronic HBV infection and were treatment-naive at sampling. Roughly 4 milliliters of peripheral blood were collected into K2EDTA tubes before surgery. Sequences were obtained from peripheral blood. The TCR was taken from a woman younger than 45 with primary liver carcinoma and hepatitis B virus infection. The chain uses TRBV6-6 and TRBJ1-4, with TRBD1 as a weak D call on 5 bases. The CDR3 amino acid sequence is: CASIDGGVKEKLFF. The nucleotide sequence reads as follows: TGTGCCAGCATCGACGGGGGAGTAAAGGAAAAACTGTTTTTT.